This T cell receptor beta chain was identified during a study of cytomegalovirus exposure and HLA in healthy donors. In germline, CDR1 is LGHNA, CDR2 YSLEER. The J segment lost 7 bases and the V segment lost 1 base, leaving 9 bases of the junction unmatched. This CDR3 region has 16 residues. PCR amplification relied on 60 Vbeta primers (plus 13 Jbeta primers). Assay used: immunoSEQ multiplex PCR; TCRdb lists only in-frame clones, some missing. The top ten clones hold approximately 6.5% of a sample with 90,000 or so clones, roughly 79% of them seen once. The source material was PBMCs. The chain is built from TRBV4-3 and TRBJ2-1; 8 bases match TRBD2. This sequence originates from a female donor in good health and CMV-seronegative. The CDR3 loop is CASSQATGGPDNEQFF. As DNA, the CDR3 is TGCGCCAGCAGCCAAGCAACGGGGGGGCCGGATAATGAGCAGTTCTTC.